The present T cell receptor (beta chain) was sequenced within a study of blood T cell repertoires in COVID-19. Turning to the study itself: Whether acute or convalescent, the COVID-19 samples came from the United States, Italy and Spain. Sources were T cells, B-cell-depleted T cells, or PBMCs; the material itself was cDNA or gDNA.

The CDR3 is 19 residues long. As originally analysed: Cell counts per sample came from amplifying reference gene primers. TCRdb's copy holds only in-frame clones and misses some; the assay was immunoSEQ multiplex PCR. Clonal size and the V and J genes are those of that table, whereas D and trimming came from the DNA. The sample has about 89,000 clones, about nine tenths seen once. This chain links TRBV21-1 with TRBJ2-5; TRBD2, the table's D call, lacks a check against the DNA. TRBV21-1 has pseudogene status. This sequence was found in a man aged 60 to 75 with acute or convalescent COVID-19. Sequencing used peripheral blood. The CDR3 protein is CASSKGGLAGGPGVATQYF. In nucleotides, the CDR3 is TGTGCCAGCAGCAAAGGAGGGCTAGCGGGAGGGCCGGGGGTAGCGACCCAGTACTTC.